The source of this T cell receptor (beta chain) is a study of cytomegalovirus exposure and HLA in healthy donors. Measured with immunoSEQ multiplex PCR; TCRdb has only the in-frame clones, and not every one. The sample has about 78,000 clones; less than 96% are singletons. V lost 6 bases to trimming and J lost 6 bases, with 18 bases between them. The length of the CDR3 is 14 residues. Germline V CDR1 and CDR2: LNHDA, SQIVND (reference sequence). As for this clone: The target antigen is unknown.

Study results and limitations: Cytomegalovirus-associated status was assigned to about 180 TCR beta chains. In vitro checks showed that a few CMV-associated chains really do target CMV antigens.

The donors were members of the validation cohort, which comprised 90 to 150 subjects and was separate from the first cohort of several hundred subjects. The TCR comes from a man aged 18 to 30 in good health and CMV-seropositive. Specimen: PBMCs. The chain combines TRBV19 with TRBJ2-7, with D possibly being TRBD2 (6 bases). CDR3 in amino acids: CASSSGLSFLEQYF. The CDR3 nucleotides are TGTGCCAGTAGCTCGGGACTTTCCTTTCTCGAGCAGTACTTC.